This T cell receptor (beta chain) was profiled in a study of T cell responses to AZD1222 COVID-19 vaccine. Study-level results: Nearly half of spike-specific TCRs reportedly target unmutated variant regions. After the peak T cell response, and only then, were repertoires sampled. Donors were largely white British and mainly female; clonal diversity was possibly underestimated.

Notes on this clone: As yet, its antigen is unknown.

Produced via immunoSEQ multiplex PCR; TCRdb's table is partial and in-frame only. Counted here are some 75,000 clones, over 75% occurring once; the ten biggest clones make up roughly a tenth. The source material was peripheral blood, sampled on day 0 of AZD1222 vaccination. This TCR derives from an adult in good health.

CDR3 in DNA: TGTGCCAGCAGTGCAATACCGGGGGACACCGGGGAGCTGTTTTTT. It is translated as CASSAIPGDTGELFF. J is TRBJ2-2 and V is TRBV2; a possible D gene is TRBD2 (6 bases). CDR1 SNHLY and CDR2 FYNNEI come from the germline V gene. There are 15 residues in the CDR3. V lost 4 bases, J lost 3 bases, and 12 bases lay in between.